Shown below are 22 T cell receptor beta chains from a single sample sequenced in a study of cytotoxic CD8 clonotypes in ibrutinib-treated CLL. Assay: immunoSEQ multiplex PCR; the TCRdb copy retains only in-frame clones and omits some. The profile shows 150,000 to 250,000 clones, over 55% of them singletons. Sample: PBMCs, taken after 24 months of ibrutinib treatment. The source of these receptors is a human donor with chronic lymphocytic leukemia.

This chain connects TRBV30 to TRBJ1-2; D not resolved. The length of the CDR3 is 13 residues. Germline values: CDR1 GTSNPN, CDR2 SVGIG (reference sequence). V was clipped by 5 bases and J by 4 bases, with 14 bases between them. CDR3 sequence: CAWDLQLFYGYTF. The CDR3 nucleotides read TGTGCCTGGGATTTACAGCTTTTCTATGGCTACACCTTC.

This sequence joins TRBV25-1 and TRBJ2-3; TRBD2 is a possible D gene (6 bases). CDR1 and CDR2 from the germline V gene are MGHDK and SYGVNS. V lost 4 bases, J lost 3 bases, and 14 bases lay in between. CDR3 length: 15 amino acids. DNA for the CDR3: TGTGCCAGCAGTGCGGAGGGTTTTTTTACAGATACGCAGTATTTT. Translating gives CASSAEGFFTDTQYF.

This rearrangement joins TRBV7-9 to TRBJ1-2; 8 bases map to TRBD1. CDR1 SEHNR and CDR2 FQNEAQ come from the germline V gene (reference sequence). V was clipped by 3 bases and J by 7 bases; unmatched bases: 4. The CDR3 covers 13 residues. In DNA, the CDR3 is TGTGCCAGCAGCTTCCGGGACAGGCCTGGCTACACCTTC. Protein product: CASSFRDRPGYTF.

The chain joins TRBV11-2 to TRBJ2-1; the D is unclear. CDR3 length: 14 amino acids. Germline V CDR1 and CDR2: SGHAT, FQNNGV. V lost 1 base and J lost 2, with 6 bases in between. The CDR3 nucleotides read TGTGCCAGCAGCTTAGTGGGGACCTACAATGAGCAGTTCTTC. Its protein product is CASSLVGTYNEQFF.

CDR3 in DNA: TGTGCCAGCGAACTAGCGGGAGCTCGGTATTTT. Its translation is CASELAGARYF. The V and J genes are TRBV5-6 and TRBJ2-3; TRBD2 aligns across 11 bases. V lost 7 bases to trimming and J lost 14 bases; unmatched junction nucleotides: 6. The CDR3 has 11 residues. Germline V lookup: CDR1 SGHDT, CDR2 YYEEEE.

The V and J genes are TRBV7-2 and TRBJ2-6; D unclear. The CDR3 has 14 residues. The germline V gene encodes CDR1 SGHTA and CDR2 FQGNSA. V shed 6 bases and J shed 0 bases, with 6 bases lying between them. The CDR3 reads CASSLPSGANVLTF. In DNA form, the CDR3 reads TGTGCCAGCAGTTTGCCCTCTGGGGCCAACGTCCTGACTTTC.

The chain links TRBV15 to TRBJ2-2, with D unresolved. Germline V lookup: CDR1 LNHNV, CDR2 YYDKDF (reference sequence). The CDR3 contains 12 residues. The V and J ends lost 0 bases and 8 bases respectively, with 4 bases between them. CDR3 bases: TGTGCCACCAGCAGAGATTCTGGGGAGCTGTTTTTT. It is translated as CATSRDSGELFF.

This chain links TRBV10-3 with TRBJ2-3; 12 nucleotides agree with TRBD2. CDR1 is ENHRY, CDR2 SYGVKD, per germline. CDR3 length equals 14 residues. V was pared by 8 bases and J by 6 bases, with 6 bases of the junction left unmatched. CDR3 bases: TGTGCCATCGGAACCGGGACTAGCGGGGATACGCAGTATTTT. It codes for CAIGTGTSGDTQYF.

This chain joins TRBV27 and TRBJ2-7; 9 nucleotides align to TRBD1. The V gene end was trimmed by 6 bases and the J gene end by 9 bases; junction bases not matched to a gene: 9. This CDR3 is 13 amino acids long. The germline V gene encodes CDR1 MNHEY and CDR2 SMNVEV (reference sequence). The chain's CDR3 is CASSRDRVFVQYF. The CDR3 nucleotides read TGTGCCAGCAGCCGGGACAGGGTTTTCGTGCAGTACTTC.

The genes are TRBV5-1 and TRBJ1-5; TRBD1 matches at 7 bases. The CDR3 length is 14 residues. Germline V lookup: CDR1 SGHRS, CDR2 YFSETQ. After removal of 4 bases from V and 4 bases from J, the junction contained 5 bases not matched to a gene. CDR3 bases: TGCGCCAGCAGCGAGACAGGGCGTAATCAGCCCCAGCATTTT. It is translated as CASSETGRNQPQHF. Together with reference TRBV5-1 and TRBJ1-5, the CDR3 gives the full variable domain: KAGVTQTPRYLIKTRGQQVTLSCSPISGHRSVSWYQQTPGQGLQFLFEYFSETQRNKGNFPGRFSGRQFSNSRSEMNVSTLELGDSALYLCASSETGRNQPQHFGDGTRLSIL.

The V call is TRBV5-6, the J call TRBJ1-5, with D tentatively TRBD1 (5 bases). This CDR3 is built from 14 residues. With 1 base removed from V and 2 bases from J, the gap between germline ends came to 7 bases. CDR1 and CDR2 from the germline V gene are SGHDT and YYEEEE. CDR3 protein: CASSLWGGNQPQHF. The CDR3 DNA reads TGTGCCAGCAGCTTGTGGGGGGGCAATCAGCCCCAGCATTTT.

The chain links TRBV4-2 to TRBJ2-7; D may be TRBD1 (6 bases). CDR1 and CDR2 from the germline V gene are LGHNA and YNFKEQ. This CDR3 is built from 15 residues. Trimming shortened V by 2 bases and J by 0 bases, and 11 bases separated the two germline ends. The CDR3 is CASSQPDRSSYEQYF. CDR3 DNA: TGTGCCAGCAGCCAACCGGACAGAAGCTCCTACGAGCAGTACTTC.

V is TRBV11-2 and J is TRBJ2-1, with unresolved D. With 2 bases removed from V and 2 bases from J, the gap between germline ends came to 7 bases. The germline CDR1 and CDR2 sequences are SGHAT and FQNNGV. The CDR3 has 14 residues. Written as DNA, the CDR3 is TGTGCCAGCAGCTTATCCGGAACCTACAATGAGCAGTTCTTC. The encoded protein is CASSLSGTYNEQFF.

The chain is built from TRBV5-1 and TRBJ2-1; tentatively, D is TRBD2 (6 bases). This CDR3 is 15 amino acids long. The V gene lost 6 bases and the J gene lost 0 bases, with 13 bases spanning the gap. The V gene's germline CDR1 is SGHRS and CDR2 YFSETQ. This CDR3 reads CASNPGLSSYNEQFF. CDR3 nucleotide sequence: TGCGCCAGCAACCCGGGACTTAGCTCCTACAATGAGCAGTTCTTC.

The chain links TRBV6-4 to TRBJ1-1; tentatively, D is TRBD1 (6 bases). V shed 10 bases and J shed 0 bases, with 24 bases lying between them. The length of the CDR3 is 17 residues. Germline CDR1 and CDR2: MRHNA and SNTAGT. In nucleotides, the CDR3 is TGTGCCAACACCGGAGGACAGATTCAGGGAATGAACACTGAAGCTTTCTTT. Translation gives CANTGGQIQGMNTEAFF.

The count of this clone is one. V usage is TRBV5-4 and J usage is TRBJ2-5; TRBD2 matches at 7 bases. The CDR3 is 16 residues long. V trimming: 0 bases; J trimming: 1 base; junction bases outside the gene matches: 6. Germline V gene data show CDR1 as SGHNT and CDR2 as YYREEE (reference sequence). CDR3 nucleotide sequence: TGTGCCAGCAGCTTGGGGGGGAGCGGGATCCAAGAGACCCAGTACTTC. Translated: CASSLGGSGIQETQYF. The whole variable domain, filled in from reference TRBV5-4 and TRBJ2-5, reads ETGVTQSPTHLIKTRGQQVTLRCSSQSGHNTVSWYQQALGQGPQFIFQYYREEENGRGNFPPRFSGLQFPNYSSELNVNALELDDSALYLCASSLGGSGIQETQYFGPGTRLLVL.

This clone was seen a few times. The CDR3 loop is CASSWGGRGGETQYF. CDR3 coding DNA: TGTGCCAGCAGTTGGGGCGGGAGAGGTGGAGAGACCCAGTACTTC. The chain combines TRBV27 with TRBJ2-5; 7 positions match TRBD2. This CDR3 comprises 15 residues. In germline, CDR1 is MNHEY, CDR2 SMNVEV (reference sequence). V lost 4 bases, J lost 4 bases, and 9 bases stayed unmatched.

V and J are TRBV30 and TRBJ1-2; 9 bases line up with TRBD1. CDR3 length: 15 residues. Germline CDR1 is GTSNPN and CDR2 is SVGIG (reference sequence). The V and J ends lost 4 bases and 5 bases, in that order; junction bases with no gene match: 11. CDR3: CAWNPLSTGGYGYTF. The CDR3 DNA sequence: TGTGCCTGGAATCCTCTCTCGACAGGGGGGTATGGCTACACCTTC.

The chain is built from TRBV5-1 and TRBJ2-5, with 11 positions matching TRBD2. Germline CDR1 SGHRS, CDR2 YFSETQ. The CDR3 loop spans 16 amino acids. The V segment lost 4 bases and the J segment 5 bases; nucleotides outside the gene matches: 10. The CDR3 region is CASSNGLAGWGETQYF. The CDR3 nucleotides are TGCGCCAGCAGCAATGGACTAGCGGGTTGGGGGGAGACCCAGTACTTC.

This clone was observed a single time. The CDR3 is CASSLRGLAESLSYEQYF. The CDR3 bases are TGTGCCAGCAGCTTACGCGGACTAGCGGAATCTTTATCCTACGAGCAGTACTTC. The rearrangement links TRBV7-6 to TRBJ2-7; TRBD2 agrees at 10 bases. CDR1 and CDR2 from the germline V gene are SGHVS and FNYEAQ. The ends lost 2 bases at V and 1 base at J; junction bases unmatched: 11. The CDR3 runs to 18 residues.

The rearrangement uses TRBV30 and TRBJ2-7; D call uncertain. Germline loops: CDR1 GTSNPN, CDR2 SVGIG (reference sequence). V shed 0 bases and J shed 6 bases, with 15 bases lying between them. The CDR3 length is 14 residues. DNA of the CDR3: TGTGCCTGGAGTGTACAAGTGGCCTCCCGCGAGCAGTACTTC. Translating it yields CAWSVQVASREQYF.

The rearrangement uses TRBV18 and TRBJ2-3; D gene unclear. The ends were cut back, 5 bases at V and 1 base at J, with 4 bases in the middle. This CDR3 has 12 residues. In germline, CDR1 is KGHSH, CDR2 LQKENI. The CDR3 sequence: CASSGGTDTQYF. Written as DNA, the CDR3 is TGTGCCAGCTCAGGAGGCACAGATACGCAGTATTTT.